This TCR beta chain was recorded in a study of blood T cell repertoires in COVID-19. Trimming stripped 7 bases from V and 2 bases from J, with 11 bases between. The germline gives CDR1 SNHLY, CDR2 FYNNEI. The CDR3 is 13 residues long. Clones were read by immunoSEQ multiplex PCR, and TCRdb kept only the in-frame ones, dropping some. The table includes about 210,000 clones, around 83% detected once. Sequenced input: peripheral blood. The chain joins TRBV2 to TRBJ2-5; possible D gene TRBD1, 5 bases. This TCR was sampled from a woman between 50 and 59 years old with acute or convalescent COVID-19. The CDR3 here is CASTLGQQETQYF. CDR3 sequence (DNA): TGTGCCAGCACCCTGGGGCAGCAAGAGACCCAGTACTTC.